This T cell receptor (beta chain) was documented in a study of beta chain features in type 1 diabetes. This clone appeared a few times. The antigen remains undetermined. V shed 0 bases and J shed 0 bases, with 12 bases lying between them. The CDR3 covers 17 residues. Germline V gene sequence: CDR1 LGHNA, CDR2 YNFKEQ. Expressed TCRB transcripts were sequenced, since all the RNA that had been isolated was reverse transcribed. The protocol was immunoSEQ multiplex PCR, while the TCRdb copy is restricted to in-frame clones and leaves out a portion. The sample lists around 710,000 clones; 9.5% to 15% were seen once. Study-wide results and limits: Moderate yet significant TCRB CDR3 shortening was seen in Type 1 diabetes patients in all four CD4+ subsets.

Sequencing used naive CD4+ T cells from blood. This clonotype was sampled from a man younger than 40 with type 1 diabetes. The rearrangement joins TRBV4-2 to TRBJ1-3; D may be TRBD1 (5 bases). The CDR3 nucleotides are TGTGCCAGCAGCCAAGACGGGACGGGCATCTCTGGAAACACCATATATTTT. It encodes CASSQDGTGISGNTIYF.